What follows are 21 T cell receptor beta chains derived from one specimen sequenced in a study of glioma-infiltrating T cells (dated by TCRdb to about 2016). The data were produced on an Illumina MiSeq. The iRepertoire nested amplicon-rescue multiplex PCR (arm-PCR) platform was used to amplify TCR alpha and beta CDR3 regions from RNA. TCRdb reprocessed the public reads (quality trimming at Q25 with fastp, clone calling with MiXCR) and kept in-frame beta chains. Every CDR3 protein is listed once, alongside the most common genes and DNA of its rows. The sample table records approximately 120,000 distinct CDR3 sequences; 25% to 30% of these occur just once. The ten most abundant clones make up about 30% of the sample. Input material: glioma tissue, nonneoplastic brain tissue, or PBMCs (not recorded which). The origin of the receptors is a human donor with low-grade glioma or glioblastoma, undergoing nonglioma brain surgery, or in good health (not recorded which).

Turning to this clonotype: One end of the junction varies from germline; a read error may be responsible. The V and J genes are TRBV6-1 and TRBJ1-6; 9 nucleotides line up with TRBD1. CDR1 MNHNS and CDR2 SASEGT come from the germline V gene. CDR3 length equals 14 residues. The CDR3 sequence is CASIRDRENSPFHF. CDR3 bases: TGTGCCAGCATTCGGGACAGGGAAAACTCACCCTTCCACTTT.

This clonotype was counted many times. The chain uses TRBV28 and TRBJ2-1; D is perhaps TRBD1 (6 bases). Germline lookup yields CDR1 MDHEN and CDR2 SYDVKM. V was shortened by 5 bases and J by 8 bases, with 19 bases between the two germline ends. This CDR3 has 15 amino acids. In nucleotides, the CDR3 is TGTGCCAGCAGTCTCCTCTCCCACAGGGCTGATGAGCAGTTCTTC. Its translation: CASSLLSHRADEQFF.

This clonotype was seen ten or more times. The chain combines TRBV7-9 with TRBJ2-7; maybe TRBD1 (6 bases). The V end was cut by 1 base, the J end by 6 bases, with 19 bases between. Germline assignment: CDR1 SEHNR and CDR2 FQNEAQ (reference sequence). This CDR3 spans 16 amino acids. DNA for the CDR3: TGTGCCAGCAGCTTAGGAGGGGCTATGAGGGGGTTCGAGCAGTACTTC. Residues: CASSLGGAMRGFEQYF.

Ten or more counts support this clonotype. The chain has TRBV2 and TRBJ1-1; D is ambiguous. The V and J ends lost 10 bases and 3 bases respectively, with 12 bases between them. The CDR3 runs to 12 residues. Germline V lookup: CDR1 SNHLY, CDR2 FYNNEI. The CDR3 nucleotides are TGTGCCACCACCGATGTGTACACTGAAGCTTTCTTT. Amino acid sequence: CATTDVYTEAFF.

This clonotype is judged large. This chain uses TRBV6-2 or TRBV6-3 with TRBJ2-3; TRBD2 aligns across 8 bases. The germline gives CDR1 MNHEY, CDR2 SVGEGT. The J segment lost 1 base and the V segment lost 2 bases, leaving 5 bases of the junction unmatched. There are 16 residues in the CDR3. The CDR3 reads CASSYIGRAGTDTQYF. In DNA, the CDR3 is TGTGCCAGCAGTTACATCGGGAGGGCCGGCACAGATACGCAGTATTTT.

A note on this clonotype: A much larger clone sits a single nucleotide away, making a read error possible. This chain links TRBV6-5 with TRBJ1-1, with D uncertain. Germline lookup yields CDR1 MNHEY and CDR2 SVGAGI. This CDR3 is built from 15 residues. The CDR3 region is CASSLSGRPNTKAFF. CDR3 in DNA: TGTGCCAGCAGCCTCTCGGGTAGGCCGAACACTAAAGCTTTCTTT.

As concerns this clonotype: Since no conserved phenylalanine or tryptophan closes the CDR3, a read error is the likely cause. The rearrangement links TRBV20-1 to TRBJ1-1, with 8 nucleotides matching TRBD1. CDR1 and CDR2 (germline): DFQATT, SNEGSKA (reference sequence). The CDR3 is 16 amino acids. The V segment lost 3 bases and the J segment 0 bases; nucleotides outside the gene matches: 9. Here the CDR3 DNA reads TGCAGTGCTAGCCCTCGGGACAGGTTCTTGAACACTGAAGCTTTCCTT. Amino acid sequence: CSASPRDRFLNTEAFL.

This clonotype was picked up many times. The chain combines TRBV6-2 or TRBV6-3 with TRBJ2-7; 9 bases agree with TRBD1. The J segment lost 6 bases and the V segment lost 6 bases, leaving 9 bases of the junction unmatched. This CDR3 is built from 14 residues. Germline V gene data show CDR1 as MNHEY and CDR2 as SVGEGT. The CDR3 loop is CASRHSGTGFEQYF. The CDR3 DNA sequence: TGTGCCAGCAGACACTCCGGGACAGGGTTCGAGCAGTACTTC.

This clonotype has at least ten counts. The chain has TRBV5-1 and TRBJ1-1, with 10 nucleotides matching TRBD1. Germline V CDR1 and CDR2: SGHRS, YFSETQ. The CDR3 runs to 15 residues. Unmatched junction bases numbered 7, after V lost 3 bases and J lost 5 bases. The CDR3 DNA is TGCGCCAGCAGCTGGACAGGGGGAGGAACGACTGAAGCTTTCTTT. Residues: CASSWTGGGTTEAFF.

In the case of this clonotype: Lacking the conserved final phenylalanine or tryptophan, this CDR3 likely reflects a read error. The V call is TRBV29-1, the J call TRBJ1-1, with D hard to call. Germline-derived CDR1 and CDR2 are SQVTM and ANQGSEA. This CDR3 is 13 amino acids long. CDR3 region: CSAEPGDNTEAFL. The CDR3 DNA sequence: TGCAGCGCTGAACCGGGAGACAACACTGAAGCTTTCCTT.

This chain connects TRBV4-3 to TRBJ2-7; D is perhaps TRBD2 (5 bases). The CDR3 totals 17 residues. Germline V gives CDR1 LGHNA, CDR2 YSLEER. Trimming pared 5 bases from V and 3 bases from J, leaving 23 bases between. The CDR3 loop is CASSERQGKPRDYEQYF. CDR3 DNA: TGCGCCAGCAGCGAAAGACAAGGAAAACCCCGGGACTACGAGCAGTACTTC.

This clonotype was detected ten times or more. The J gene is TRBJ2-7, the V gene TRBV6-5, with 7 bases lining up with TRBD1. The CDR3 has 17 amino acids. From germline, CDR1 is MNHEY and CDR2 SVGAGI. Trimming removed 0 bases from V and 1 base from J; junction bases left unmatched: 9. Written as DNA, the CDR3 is TGTGCCAGCAGTTACTCGATAGGAACAGGGGATTCCTACGAGCAGTACTTC. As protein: CASSYSIGTGDSYEQYF.

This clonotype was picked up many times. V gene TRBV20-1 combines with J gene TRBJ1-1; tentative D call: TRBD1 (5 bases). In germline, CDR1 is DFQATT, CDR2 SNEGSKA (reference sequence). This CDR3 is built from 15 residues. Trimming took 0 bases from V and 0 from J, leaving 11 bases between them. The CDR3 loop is CSARDPGRVNTEAFF. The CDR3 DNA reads TGCAGTGCTAGAGATCCGGGCAGGGTGAACACTGAAGCTTTCTTT.

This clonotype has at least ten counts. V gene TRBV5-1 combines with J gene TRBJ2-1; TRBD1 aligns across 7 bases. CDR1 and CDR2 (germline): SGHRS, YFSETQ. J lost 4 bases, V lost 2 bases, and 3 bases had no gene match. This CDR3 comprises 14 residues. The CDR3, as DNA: TGCGCCAGCAGCTTAGGGGGCGCGTACAATGAGCAGTTCTTC. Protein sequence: CASSLGGAYNEQFF.

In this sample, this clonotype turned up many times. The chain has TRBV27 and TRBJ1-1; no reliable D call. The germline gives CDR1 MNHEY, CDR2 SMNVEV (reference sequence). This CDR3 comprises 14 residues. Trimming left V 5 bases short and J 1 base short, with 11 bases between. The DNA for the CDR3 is TGTGCCAGCAGTCCGGCGGGCAGGAACACTGAAGCTTTCTTT. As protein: CASSPAGRNTEAFF.

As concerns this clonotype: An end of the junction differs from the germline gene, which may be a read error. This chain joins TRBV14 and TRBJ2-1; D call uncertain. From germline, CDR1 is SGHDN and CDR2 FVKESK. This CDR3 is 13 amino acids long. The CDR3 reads CATSQGSNYEQFF. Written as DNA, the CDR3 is TGTGCCACCAGCCAAGGTTCTAACTATGAGCAGTTCTTC.

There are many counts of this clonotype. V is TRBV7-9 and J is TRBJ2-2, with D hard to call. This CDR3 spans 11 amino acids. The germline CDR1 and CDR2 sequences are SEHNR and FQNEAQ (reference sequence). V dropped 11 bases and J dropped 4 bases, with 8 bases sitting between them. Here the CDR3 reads CAARVTGELFF. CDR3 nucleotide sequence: TGTGCCGCCCGGGTCACCGGGGAGCTGTTTTTT.

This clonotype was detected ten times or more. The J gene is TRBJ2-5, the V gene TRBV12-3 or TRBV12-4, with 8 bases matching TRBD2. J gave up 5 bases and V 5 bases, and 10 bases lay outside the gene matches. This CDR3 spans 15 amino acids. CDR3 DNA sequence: TGTGCCAGCAGTCCCGGGACTAGAGTGCCGGAGACCCAGTACTTC. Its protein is CASSPGTRVPETQYF.

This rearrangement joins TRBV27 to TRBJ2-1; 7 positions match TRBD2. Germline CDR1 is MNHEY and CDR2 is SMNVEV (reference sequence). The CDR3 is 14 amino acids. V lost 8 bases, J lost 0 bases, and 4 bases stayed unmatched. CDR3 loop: CASSGLGSYNEQFF. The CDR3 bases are TGTGCCAGCTCCGGACTAGGCTCCTACAATGAGCAGTTCTTC.

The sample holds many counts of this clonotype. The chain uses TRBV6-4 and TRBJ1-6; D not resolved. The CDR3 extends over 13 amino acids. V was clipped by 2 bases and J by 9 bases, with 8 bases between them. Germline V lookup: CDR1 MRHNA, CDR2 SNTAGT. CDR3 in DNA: TGTGCCAGCAGTGACAGGGATTCTTCACCCCTCCACTTT. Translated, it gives CASSDRDSSPLHF.

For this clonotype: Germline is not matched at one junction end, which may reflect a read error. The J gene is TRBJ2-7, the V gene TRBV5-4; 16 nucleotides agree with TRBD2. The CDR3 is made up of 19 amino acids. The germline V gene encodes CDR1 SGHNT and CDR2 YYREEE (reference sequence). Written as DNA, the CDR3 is TGCGCCAGCAGCCAAGATAGGGGACTAGCGGGAGGGCCTTCCTACGAGCAGTACTTC. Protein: CASSQDRGLAGGPSYEQYF. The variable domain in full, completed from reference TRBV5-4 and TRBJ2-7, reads ETGVTQSPTHLIKTRGQQVTLRCSSQSGHNTVSWYQQALGQGPQFIFQYYREEENGRGNFPPRFSGLQFPNYSSELNVNALELDDSALYLCASSQDRGLAGGPSYEQYFGPGTRLTVT.